This T cell receptor (beta chain) stems from a study of cytomegalovirus exposure and HLA in healthy donors. Broader study findings: Cytomegalovirus-associated status was assigned to some 180 TCR beta chains. Published work reported that the classifier diagnosed cytomegalovirus status with high specificity and sensitivity. Subsequent analysis revealed that first-cohort TCR clusters tended to co-occur in the 130 or so validation repertoires.

This clone was detected once. What it binds is unknown. Sequenced by immunoSEQ multiplex PCR; TCRdb stores in-frame clones only, minus some. The table has almost 200,000 clones, about 81% seen once; the top ten hold 1.2%. The V gene end was trimmed by 4 bases and the J gene end by 4 bases; junction bases not matched to a gene: 0. The CDR3 runs to 12 residues. From germline, CDR1 is KGHSH and CDR2 LQKENI. The sequenced material came from PBMCs. The origin of this receptor is a woman aged 25-40 years in good health and CMV-seronegative. The chain combines TRBV18 with TRBJ1-2; 7 nucleotides line up with TRBD1. CDR3 amino acids: CASSRQGYGYTF. The CDR3 nucleotides read TGTGCCAGCTCACGACAGGGCTATGGCTACACCTTC.